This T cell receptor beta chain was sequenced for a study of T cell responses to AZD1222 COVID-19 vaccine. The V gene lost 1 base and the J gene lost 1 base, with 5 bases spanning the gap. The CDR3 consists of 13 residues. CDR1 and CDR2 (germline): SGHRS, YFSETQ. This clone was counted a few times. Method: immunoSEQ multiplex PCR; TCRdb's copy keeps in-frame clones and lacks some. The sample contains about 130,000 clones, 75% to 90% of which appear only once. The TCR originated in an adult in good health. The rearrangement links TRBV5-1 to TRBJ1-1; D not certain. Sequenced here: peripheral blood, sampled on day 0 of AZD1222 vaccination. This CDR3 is CASSLPENTEAFF. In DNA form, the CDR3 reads TGCGCCAGCAGCTTGCCGGAGAACACTGAAGCTTTCTTT.